The table lists the clone carrying this TCR beta chain with many counts. The sample's time point: newly diagnosed GD, antithyroid drugs for less than 3 months. From PBMCs, RNA was extracted and then used to make the TCR library. These data come from a study of regulatory T cells in long-lasting Graves disease. This CDR3 is built from 14 residues. Trimming removed 0 bases at V and 0 bases at J, with 2 bases between. The germline gives CDR1 PRHDT, CDR2 FYEKMQ (reference sequence). Construction of the TCR beta libraries employed iRepertoire HTBI primers in conjunction with Arm-PCR of CDR3 regions. TCRdb called the multiplex PCR reads again in MiXCR, with one record for every CDR3 protein. The repertoire consists of over 450,000 distinct CDR3 sequences, with around 13% occurring once and the leading ten covering roughly 8.9%. This sample also belongs to another study, concerning T cells in Graves' hyperthyroidism and ophthalmopathy. That paper states: During a first-round RT-PCR of the TCR CDR3, the HTBI primer set was used.

The source was peripheral blood mononuclear cells (PBMCs), collected at new diagnosis, from a patient treated with antithyroid drugs. The receptor was derived from a woman in her twenties or thirties with Graves disease. This sequence joins TRBV13 and TRBJ2-2; D gene unclear. CDR3 residues: CASSLGSNTGELFF. The CDR3 DNA follows: TGTGCCAGCAGCTTAGGGTCGAACACCGGGGAGCTGTTTTTT.